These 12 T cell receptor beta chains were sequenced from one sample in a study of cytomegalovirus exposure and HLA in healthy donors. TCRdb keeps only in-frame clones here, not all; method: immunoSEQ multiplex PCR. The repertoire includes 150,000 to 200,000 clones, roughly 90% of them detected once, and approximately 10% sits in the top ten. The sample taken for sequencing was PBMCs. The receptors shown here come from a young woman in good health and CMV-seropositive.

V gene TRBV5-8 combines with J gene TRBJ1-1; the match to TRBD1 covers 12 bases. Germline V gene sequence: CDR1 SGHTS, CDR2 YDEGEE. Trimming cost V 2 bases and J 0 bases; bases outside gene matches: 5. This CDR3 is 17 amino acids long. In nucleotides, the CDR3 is TGTGCCAGCAGCTTAAGGGGACAGGGGGCGATGAACACTGAAGCTTTCTTT. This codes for CASSLRGQGAMNTEAFF.

As DNA, the CDR3 is TGTGCCAGCAGTTACTCCCTCGGGGGGTCCTACGAGCAGTACTTC. Protein: CASSYSLGGSYEQYF. The chain has TRBV6-6 and TRBJ2-7; TRBD2 aligns across 7 bases. V trimming: 0 bases; J trimming: 1 base; junction bases outside the gene matches: 3. CDR1 is MNHNY and CDR2 is SVGAGI in the germline V gene (reference sequence). There are 15 residues in the CDR3.

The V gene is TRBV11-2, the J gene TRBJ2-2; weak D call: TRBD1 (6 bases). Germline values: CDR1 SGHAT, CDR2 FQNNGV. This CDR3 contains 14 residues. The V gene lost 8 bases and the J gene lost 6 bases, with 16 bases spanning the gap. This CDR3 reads CASDRLSNAGELFF. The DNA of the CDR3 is TGTGCCAGCGACAGGCTGAGTAACGCCGGGGAGCTGTTTTTT.

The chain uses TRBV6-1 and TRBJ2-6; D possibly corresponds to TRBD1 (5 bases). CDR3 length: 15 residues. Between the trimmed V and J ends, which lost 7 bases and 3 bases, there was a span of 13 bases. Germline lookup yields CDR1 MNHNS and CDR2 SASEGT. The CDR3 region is CASKYGARGANVLTF. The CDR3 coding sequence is TGTGCCAGCAAGTATGGGGCTCGTGGGGCCAACGTCCTGACTTTC.

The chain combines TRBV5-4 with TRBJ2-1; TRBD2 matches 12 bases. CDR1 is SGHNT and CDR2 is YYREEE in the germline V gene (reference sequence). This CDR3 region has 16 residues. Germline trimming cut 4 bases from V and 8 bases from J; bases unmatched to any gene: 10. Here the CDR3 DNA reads TGTGCCAGCAGCGCCAAAGGACTAGCGGGACGGGATGAGCAGTTCTTC. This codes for CASSAKGLAGRDEQFF.

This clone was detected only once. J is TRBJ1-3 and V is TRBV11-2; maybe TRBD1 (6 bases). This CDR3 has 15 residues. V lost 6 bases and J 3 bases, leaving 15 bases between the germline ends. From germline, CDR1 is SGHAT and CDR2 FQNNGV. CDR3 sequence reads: CASRYRGGSGNTIYF. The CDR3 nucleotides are TGTGCCAGCAGATATAGAGGGGGTAGTGGAAACACCATATATTTT.

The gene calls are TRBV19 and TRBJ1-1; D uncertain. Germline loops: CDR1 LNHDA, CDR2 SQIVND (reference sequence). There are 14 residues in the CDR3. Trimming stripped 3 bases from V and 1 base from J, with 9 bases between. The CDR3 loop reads CASSMQVQNTEAFF. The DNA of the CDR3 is TGTGCCAGTAGTATGCAGGTGCAGAACACTGAAGCTTTCTTT.

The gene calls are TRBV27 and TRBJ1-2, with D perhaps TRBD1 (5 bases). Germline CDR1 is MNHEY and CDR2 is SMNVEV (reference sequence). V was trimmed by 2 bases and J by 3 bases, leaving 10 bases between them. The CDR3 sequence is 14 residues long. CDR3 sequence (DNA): TGTGCCAGCAGTTTAGGTCAGGGCTACTATGGCTACACCTTC. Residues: CASSLGQGYYGYTF.

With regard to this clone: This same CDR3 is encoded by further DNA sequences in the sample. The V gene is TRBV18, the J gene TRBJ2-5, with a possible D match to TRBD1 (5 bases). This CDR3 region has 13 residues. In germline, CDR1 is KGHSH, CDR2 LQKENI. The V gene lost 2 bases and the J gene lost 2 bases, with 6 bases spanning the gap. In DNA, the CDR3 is TGTGCCAGCTCACCAGGACAACAAGAGACCCAGTACTTC. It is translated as CASSPGQQETQYF.

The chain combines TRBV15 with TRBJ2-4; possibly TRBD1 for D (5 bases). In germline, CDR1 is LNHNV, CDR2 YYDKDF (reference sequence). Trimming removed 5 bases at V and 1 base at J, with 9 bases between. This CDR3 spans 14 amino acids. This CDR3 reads CATSWAGAKNIQYF. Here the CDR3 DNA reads TGTGCCACCAGCTGGGCAGGGGCCAAAAACATTCAGTACTTC.

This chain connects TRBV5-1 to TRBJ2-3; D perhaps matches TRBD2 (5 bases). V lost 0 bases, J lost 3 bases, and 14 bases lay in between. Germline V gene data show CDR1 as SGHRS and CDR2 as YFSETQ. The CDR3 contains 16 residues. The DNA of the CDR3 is TGCGCCAGCAGCTTGGGCGGGCCACTGAGGACAGATACGCAGTATTTT. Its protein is CASSLGGPLRTDTQYF.

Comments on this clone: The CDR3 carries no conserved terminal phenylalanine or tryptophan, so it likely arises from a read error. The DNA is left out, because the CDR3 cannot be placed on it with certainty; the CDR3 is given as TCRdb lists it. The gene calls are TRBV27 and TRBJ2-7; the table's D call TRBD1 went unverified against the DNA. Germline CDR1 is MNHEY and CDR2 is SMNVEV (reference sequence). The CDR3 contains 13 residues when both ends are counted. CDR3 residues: CASLKPRGWRGGL.